This TCR beta chain was documented in a study of shared clonotypes between healthy human individuals. Study background: Two women and a few men aged 18 to 49 made up the donors.

Using immunoSEQ multiplex PCR, the repertoire was profiled, and TCRdb retains in-frame clones only, with some absent. The table includes fewer than 600,000 clones, 75% to 80% detected once. For this clone: Antigen: not known.

V trimming: 4 bases; J trimming: 5 bases; junction bases outside the gene matches: 12. CDR1 and CDR2 from the germline V gene are SGHDT and YYEEEE. The CDR3 totals 16 residues. Study-wide points: Researchers sampled blood only, noting tissue repertoires likely differ. Sequencing depth was expected to influence donor clonotype sharing.

Material: PBMCs. The origin of this receptor is a woman aged 40 to 49 in good health. Some clones in this sample may be carry-over from other donors' samples. This sequence joins TRBV5-6 and TRBJ2-3; 8 nucleotides align to TRBD1. DNA of the CDR3: TGTGCCAGCAGCCCGGGACAGGACTATTGGGAAGATACGCAGTATTTT. It translates to CASSPGQDYWEDTQYF.